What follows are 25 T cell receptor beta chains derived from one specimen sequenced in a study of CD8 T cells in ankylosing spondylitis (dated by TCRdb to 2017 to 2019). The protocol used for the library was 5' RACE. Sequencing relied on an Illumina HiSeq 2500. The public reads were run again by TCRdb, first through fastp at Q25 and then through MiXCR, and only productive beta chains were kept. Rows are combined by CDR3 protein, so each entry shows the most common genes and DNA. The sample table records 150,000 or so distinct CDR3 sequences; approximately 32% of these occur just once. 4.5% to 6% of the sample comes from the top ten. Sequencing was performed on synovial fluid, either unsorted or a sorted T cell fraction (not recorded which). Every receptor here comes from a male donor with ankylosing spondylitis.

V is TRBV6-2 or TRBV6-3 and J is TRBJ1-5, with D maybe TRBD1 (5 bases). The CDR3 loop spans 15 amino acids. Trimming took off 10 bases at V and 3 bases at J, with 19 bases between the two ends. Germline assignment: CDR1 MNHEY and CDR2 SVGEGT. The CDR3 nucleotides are TGTGCCACTTACCGGGGCGGGTTCTACAATCAGCCCCAGCATTTT. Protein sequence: CATYRGGFYNQPQHF.

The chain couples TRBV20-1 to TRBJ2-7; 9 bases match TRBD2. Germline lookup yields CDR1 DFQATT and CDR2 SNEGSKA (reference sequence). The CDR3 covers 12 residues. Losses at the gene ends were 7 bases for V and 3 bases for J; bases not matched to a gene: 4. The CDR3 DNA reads TGCAGTGTTAGGACTAGCGACTACGAGCAGTACTTC. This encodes CSVRTSDYEQYF.

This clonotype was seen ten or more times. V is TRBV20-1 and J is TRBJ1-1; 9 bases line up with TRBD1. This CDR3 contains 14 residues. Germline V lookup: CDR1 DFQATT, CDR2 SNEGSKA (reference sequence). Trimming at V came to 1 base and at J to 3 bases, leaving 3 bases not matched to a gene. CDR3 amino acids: CSARVGTGHTEAFF. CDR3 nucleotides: TGCAGTGCTAGAGTCGGGACAGGGCACACTGAAGCTTTCTTT.

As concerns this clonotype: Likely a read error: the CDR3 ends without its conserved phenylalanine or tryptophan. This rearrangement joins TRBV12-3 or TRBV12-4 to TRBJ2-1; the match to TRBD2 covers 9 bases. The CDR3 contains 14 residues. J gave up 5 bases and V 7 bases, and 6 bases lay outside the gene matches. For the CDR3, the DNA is TGTGCCAGCACCGCGGGACTAGCTAACAATGAGCAGTTCCTC. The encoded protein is CASTAGLANNEQFL.

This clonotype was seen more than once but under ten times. The CDR3: CASSRRNTIYF. The CDR3 DNA sequence: TGTGCCAGCAGCCGAAGAAACACCATATATTTT. The rearrangement joins TRBV9 to TRBJ1-3; no clear D. V dropped 4 bases and J dropped 5 bases, with 4 bases sitting between them. Germline lookup yields CDR1 SGDLS and CDR2 YYNGEE. The CDR3 spans 11 residues.

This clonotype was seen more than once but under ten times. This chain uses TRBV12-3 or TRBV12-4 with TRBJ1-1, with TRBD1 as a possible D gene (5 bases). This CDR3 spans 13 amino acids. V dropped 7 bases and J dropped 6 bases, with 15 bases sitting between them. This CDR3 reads CASTPGGFSEAFF. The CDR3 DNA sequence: TGTGCCAGCACCCCCGGGGGGTTCTCTGAAGCTTTCTTT.

The CDR3 is CSAPDRKGEAFF. The CDR3 nucleotides are TGCAGTGCCCCGGACAGGAAAGGTGAAGCTTTCTTT. The V gene is TRBV20-1, the J gene TRBJ1-1; 7 nucleotides match TRBD1. CDR1 and CDR2 from the germline V gene are DFQATT and SNEGSKA (reference sequence). The CDR3 runs 12 residues. Unmatched junction bases numbered 8, after V lost 6 bases and J lost 7 bases.

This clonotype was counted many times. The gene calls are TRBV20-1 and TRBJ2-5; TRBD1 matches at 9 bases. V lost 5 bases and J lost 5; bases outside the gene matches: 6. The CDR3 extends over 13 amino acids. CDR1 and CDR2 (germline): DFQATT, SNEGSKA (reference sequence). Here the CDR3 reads CSAHTGGRETQYF. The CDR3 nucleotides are TGCAGTGCTCACACAGGGGGCCGGGAGACCCAGTACTTC.

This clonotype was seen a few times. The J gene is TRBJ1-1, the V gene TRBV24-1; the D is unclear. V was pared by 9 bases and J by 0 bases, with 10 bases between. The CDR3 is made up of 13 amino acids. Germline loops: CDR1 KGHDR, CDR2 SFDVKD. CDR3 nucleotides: TGTGCCACCCAAGGTCGCCTGAACACTGAAGCTTTCTTT. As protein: CATQGRLNTEAFF.

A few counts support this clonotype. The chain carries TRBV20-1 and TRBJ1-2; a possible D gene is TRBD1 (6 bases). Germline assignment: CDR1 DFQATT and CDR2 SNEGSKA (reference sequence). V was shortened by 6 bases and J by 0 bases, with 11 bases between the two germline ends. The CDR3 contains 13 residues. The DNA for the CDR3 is TGCAGTGCCCTGGACAGAGCTAACTATGGCTACACCTTC. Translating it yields CSALDRANYGYTF.

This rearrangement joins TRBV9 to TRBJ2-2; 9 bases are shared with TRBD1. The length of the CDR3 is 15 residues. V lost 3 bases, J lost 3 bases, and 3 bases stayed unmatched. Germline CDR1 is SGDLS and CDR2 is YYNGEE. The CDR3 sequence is CASSARTGDTGELFF. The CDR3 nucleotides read TGTGCCAGCAGCGCACGGACAGGGGACACCGGGGAGCTGTTTTTT.

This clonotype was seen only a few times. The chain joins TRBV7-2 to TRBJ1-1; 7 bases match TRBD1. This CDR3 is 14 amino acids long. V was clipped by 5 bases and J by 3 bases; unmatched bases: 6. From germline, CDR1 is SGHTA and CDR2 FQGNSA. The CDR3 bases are TGTGCCAGCAGCAACAGGGGAGTGGACACTGAAGCTTTCTTT. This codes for CASSNRGVDTEAFF.

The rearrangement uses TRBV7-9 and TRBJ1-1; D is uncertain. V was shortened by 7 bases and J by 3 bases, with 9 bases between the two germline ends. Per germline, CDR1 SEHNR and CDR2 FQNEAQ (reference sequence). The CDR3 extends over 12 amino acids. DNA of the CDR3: TGTGCCAGCATCTTTGGAGACACTGAAGCTTTCTTT. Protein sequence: CASIFGDTEAFF.

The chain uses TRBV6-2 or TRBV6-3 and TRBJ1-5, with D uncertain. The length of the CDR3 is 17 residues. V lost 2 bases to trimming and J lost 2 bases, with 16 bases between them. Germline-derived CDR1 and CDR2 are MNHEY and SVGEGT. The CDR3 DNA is TGTGCCAGCAGTTACCCTTTTCGGGATGCGGGCAATCAGCCCCAGCATTTT. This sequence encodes CASSYPFRDAGNQPQHF.

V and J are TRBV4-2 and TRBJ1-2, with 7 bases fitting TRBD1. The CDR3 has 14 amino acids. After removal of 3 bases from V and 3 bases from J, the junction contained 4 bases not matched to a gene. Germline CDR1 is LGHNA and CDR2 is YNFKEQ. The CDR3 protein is CASSHAGTDYGYTF. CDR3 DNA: TGTGCCAGCAGCCACGCCGGGACAGACTATGGCTACACCTTC.

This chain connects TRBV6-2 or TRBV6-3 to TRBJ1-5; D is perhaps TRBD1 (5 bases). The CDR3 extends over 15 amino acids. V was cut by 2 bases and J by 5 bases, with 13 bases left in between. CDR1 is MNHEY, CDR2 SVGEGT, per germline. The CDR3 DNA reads TGTGCCAGCAGTTACGCGGCAGGGATGGATCAGCCCCAGCATTTT. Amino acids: CASSYAAGMDQPQHF.

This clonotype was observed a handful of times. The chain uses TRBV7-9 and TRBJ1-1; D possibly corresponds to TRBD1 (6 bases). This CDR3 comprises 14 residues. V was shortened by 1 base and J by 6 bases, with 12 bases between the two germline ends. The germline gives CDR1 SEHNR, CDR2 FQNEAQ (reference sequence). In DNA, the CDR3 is TGTGCCAGCAGCTTAGGAAAAGGGGGGGCTGAAGCTTTCTTT. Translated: CASSLGKGGAEAFF.

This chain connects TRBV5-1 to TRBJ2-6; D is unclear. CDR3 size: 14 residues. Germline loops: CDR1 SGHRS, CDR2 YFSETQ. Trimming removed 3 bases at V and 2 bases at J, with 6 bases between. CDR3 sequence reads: CASSSTTGANVLTF. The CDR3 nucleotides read TGCGCCAGCAGCTCGACGACTGGGGCCAACGTCCTGACTTTC.

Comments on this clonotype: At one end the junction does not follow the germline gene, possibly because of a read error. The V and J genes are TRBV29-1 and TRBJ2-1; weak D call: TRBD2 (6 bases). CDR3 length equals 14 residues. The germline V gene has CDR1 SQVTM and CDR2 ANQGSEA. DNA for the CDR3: TGCAGCGTTGACTCGGGGAGGTCCTACAATGAGCAGTCCTTC. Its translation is CSVDSGRSYNEQSF.

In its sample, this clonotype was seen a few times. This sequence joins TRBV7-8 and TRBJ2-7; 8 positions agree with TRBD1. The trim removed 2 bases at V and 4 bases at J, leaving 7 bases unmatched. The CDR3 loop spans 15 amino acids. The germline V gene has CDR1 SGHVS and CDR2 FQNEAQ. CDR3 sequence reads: CASSLRGQAPYEQYF. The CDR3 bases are TGTGCCAGCAGCTTACGGGGACAGGCGCCTTACGAGCAGTACTTC.

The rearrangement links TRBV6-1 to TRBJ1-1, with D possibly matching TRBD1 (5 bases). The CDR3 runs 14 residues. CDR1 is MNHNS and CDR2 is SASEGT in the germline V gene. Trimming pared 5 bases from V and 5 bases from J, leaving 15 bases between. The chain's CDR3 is CASSKGTTGTEAFF. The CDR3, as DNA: TGTGCCAGCAGTAAAGGGACGACGGGAACTGAAGCTTTCTTT.

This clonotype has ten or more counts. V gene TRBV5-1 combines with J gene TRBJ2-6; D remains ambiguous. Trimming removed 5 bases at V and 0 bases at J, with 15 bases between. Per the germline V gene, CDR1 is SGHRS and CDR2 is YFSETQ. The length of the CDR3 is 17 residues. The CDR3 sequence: CASSSDRSYSGANVLTF. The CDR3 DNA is TGCGCCAGCAGTTCGGATAGGAGCTACTCTGGGGCCAACGTCCTGACTTTC. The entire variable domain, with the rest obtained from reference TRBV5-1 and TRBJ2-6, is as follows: KAGVTQTPRYLIKTRGQQVTLSCSPISGHRSVSWYQQTPGQGLQFLFEYFSETQRNKGNFPGRFSGRQFSNSRSEMNVSTLELGDSALYLCASSSDRSYSGANVLTFGAGSRLTVL.

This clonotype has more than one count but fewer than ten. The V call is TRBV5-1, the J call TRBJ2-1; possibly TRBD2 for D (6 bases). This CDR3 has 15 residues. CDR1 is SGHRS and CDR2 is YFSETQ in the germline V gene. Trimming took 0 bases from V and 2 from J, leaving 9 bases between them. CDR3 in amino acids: CASSLGGVTYNEQFF. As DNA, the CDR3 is TGCGCCAGCAGCTTGGGCGGGGTCACCTACAATGAGCAGTTCTTC.

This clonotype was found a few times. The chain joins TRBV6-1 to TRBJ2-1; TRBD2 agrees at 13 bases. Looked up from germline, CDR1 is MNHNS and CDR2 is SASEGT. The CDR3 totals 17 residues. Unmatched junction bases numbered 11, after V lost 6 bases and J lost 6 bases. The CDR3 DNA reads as TGTGCCAGCAGGACTCAAACTAGCGGGAGGGCCTCCAATGAGCAGTTCTTC. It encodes CASRTQTSGRASNEQFF.

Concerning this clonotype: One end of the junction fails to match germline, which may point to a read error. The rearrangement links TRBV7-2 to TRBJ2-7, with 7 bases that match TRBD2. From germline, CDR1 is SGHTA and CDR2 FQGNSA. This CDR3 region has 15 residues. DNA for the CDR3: TGTGCCAGCAGCTTTTCCAGCCGCGGGAGTTACGAGCAGCACTTC. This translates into CASSFSSRGSYEQHF. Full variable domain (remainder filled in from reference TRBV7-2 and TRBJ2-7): GAGVSQSPSNKVTEKGKDVELRCDPISGHTALYWYRQSLGQGLEFLIYFQGNSAPDKSGLPSDRFSAERTGGSVSTLTIQRTQQEDSAVYLCASSFSSRGSYEQHFGPGTRLTVT.